This T cell receptor (beta chain) came from a study of T cell responses to AZD1222 COVID-19 vaccine. Study-level findings and limits: Nearly half of spike-specific TCRs reportedly target variant regions that are unmutated in the B.1.351 and B.1.1.7 variants. Recipients of two AZD1222 doses showed rising Spike-specific TCR breadth and depth. Baseline seropositivity characterized only a handful of AZD1222 recipients.

Turning to this clone: Its matching antigen is unknown.

The germline gives CDR1 SGHTA, CDR2 FQGNSA. The CDR3 has 14 amino acids. V was shortened by 3 bases and J by 1 base, with 9 bases between the two germline ends. The data were produced by immunoSEQ multiplex PCR, yet TCRdb's version contains in-frame clones alone and is incomplete. The sample yields about 150,000 clones, 90% seen once. This TCR derives from an adult who received the AZD1222 COVID-19 vaccine. The sample in question was peripheral blood, obtained 28 days after the second AZD1222 dose. The chain links TRBV7-2 to TRBJ2-5; tentatively, D is TRBD2 (5 bases). In nucleotides, the CDR3 is TGTGCCAGCAGCTTGAGGGCGGCCCAAGAGACCCAGTACTTC. Protein: CASSLRAAQETQYF.